This TCR beta chain originates from a study of T cell responses to AZD1222 COVID-19 vaccine. The overall study: Recipients boosted at about 4 weeks or about 12 weeks are pooled.

Trimming shortened V by 1 base and J by 4 bases, and 7 bases separated the two germline ends. The V gene's germline CDR1 is SGHTA and CDR2 FQGNSA. The CDR3 contains 14 residues. Points on this clone: Its target is not known.

Study-wide findings and caveats: When two AZD1222 doses had been given, Spike-specific TCR breadth and depth rose. Along spike, vaccine-associated CD4 TCRs were found throughout, with dominance at 160-218 and 743-854.

TCRdb keeps only in-frame clones here, not all; method: immunoSEQ multiplex PCR. The profile shows under 150,000 clones, 80% to 90% of them singletons. The V call is TRBV7-2, the J call TRBJ1-4, with no clear D. The sample was peripheral blood, taken on day 0 of AZD1222 vaccination. This clonotype was obtained from an adult in good health. The CDR3 loop is CASSLGVFNEKLFF. The CDR3 DNA reads as TGTGCCAGCAGCTTAGGTGTCTTTAATGAAAAACTGTTTTTT.